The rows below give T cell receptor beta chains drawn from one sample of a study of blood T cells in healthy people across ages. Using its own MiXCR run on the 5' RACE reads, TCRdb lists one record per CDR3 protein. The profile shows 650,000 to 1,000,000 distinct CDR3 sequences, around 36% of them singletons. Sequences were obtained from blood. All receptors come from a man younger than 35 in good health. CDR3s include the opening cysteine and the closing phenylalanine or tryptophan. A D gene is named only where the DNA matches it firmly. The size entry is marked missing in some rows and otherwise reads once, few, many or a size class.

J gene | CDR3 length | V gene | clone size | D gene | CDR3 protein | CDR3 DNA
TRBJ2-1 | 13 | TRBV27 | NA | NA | CASSPHGHREQFF | TGTGCCAGCAGTCCCCATGGACACCGGGAGCAGTTCTTC
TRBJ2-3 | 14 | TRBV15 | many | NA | CATSRELVTDTQYF | TGTGCCACCAGCAGAGAACTTGTCACAGATACGCAGTATTTT
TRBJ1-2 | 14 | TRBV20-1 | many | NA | CSARDSSTVEGYTF | TGCAGTGCTAGAGATTCATCGACAGTCGAAGGCTACACCTTC
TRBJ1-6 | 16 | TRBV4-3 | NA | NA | CASSQKAQINNSPLHF | TGCGCCAGCAGCCAGAAGGCGCAGATCAATAATTCACCCCTCCACTTT
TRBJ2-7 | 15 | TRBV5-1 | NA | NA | CASRSTPGQVNEQYF | TGCGCCAGCCGGTCGACCCCGGGACAAGTTAACGAGCAGTACTTC
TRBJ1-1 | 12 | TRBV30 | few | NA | CAWSVLGAEAFF | TGTGCCTGGAGTGTACTCGGGGCTGAAGCTTTCTTT
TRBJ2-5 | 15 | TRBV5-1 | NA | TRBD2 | CASSLVASGKETQYF | TGCGCCAGCAGCTTGGTGGCTAGCGGGAAAGAGACCCAGTACTTC
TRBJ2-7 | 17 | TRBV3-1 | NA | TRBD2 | CASSLGLAGVSYNEQYF | TGTGCCAGCAGCCTAGGACTAGCGGGAGTTTCCTACAATGAGCAGTACTTC
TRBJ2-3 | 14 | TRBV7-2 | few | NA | CASRRDTSTDTQYF | TGTGCCAGCCGCCGGGACACAAGCACAGATACGCAGTATTTT
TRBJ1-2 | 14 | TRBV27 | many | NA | CASSRDGTNYGYTF | TGTGCCAGCAGCCGTGATGGAACTAACTATGGCTACACCTTC
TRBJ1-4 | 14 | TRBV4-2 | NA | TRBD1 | CASTAGTANEKLFF | TGTGCCAGCACCGCCGGGACAGCCAATGAAAAACTGTTTTTT
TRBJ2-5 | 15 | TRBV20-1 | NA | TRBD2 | CSANRLAGEHNEQYF | TGCAGTGCGAACCGACTAGCGGGGGAGCACAATGAGCAGTACTTC
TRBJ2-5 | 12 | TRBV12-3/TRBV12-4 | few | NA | CASSSGANEQYF | TGTGCCAGCAGCTCGGGGGCGAATGAGCAGTACTTC
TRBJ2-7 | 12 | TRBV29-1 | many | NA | CSVEVGAYEQYF | TGCAGCGTTGAGGTTGGAGCCTACGAGCAGTACTTC
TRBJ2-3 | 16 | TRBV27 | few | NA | CASSLFGRGSTDTQYF | TGTGCCAGCAGTTTATTTGGACGGGGTAGCACAGATACGCAGTATTTT
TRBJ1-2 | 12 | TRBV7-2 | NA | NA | CASSQRNYGYTF | TGTGCCAGCAGCCAGCGCAACTATGGCTACACCTTC
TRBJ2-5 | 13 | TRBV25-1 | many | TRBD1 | CASIQGAKETQYF | TGTGCCAGCATCCAGGGGGCTAAAGAGACCCAGTACTTC
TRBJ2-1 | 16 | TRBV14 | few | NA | CASSHAGGGRYNEQFF | TGTGCCAGCAGCCATGCAGGGGGGGGGCGGTACAATGAGCAGTTCTTC
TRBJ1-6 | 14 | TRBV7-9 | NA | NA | CASSPLGGFSPLHF | TGTGCCAGCAGCCCACTGGGGGGGTTTTCACCCCTCCACTTT
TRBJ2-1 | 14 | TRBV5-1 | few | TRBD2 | CASRPGLAGDEQFF | TGCGCCAGCAGACCTGGACTAGCGGGGGATGAGCAGTTCTTC
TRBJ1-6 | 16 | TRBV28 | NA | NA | CASRPGRSSYNSPPHF | TGTGCCAGCAGGCCCGGACGGAGCTCCTATAATTCACCCCCCCACTTT
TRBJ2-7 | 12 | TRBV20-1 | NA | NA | CSAQPDSYEQYF | TGCAGTGCCCAGCCCGACTCCTACGAGCAGTACTTC
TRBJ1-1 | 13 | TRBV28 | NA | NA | CAGIFRGQSEAFF | TGTGCCGGCATCTTTCGGGGGCAATCTGAAGCTTTCTTT
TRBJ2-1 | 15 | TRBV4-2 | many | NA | CASSQASGWLNEQFF | TGTGCCAGCAGCCAAGCCTCAGGATGGCTAAATGAGCAGTTCTTC
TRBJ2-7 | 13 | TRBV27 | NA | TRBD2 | CASSATSEDKQYF | TGTGCCAGCAGTGCCACTAGCGAGGATAAGCAGTACTTC
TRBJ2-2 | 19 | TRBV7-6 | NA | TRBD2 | CASSRPPSSGGENTGELFF | TGTGCCAGCAGCCGACCACCGTCTAGCGGGGGGGAGAACACCGGGGAGCTGTTTTTT
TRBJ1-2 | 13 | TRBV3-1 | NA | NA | CASSQPGLYGYTF | TGTGCCAGCAGCCAACCGGGATTATATGGCTACACCTTC
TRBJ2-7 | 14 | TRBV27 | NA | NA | CASSDGGRSYEQYF | TGTGCCAGCAGCGACGGGGGAAGGTCCTACGAGCAGTACTTC
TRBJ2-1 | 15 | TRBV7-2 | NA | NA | CASSLMAGARNEQFF | TGTGCCAGCAGCTTAATGGCGGGGGCTCGGAATGAGCAGTTCTTC
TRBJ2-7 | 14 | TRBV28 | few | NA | CASSLQGNSYEQYF | TGTGCCAGCAGTTTACAGGGGAACTCCTACGAGCAGTACTTC
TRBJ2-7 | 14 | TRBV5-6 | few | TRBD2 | CASSLSLAGYEQYF | TGTGCCAGCAGCTTGTCCCTAGCGGGCTACGAGCAGTACTTC
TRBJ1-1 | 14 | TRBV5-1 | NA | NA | CASSKTATNTEAFF | TGCGCCAGCAGCAAGACAGCAACCAACACTGAAGCTTTCTTT
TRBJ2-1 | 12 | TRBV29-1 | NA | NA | CSAHNLGETQFF | TGCAGCGCCCACAACCTTGGTGAGACCCAGTTCTTC
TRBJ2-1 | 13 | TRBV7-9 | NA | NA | CASSFPSRHEQFF | TGTGCCAGCAGCTTCCCTAGCAGGCATGAGCAGTTCTTC
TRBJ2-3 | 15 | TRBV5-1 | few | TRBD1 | CASRVTGGSADTQYF | TGCGCCAGCAGAGTTACAGGGGGCTCGGCAGATACGCAGTATTTT
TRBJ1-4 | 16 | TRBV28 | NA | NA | CASSSNRVSTNEKLFF | TGTGCCAGCAGTTCGAACAGGGTCTCTACTAATGAAAAACTGTTTTTT
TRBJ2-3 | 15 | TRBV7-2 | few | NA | CASSLLGGPTDTQYF | TGTGCCAGCAGCTTACTTGGGGGGCCCACAGATACGCAGTATTTT
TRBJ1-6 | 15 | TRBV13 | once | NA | CASSPSSGTRSTLHF | TGTGCCAGCAGCCCCAGCTCCGGGACAAGATCTACCCTCCACTTT
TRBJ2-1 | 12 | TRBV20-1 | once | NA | CSAPVTLNEQFF | TGCAGTGCCCCTGTTACGTTGAATGAGCAGTTCTTC
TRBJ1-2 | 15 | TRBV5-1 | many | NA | CASSLVPGTGYGYTF | TGCGCCAGCAGCTTAGTTCCCGGGACCGGCTATGGCTACACCTTC
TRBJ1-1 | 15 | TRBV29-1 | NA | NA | CSVKNGGKGNTEAFF | TGCAGCGTTAAGAACGGGGGGAAGGGGAACACTGAAGCTTTCTTT
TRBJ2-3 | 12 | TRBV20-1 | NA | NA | CRGVAAGNTQYF | TGCAGGGGGGTGGCTGCTGGTAATACGCAGTATTTT